The clone carrying this T cell receptor beta chain showed up just a few times. Antigen: not known. No fewer than 5.5 micrograms of total RNA were isolated from every sample. This sample was included in a study of blood T cells in healthy people across ages. Background on the study: Template switching captured about one barcoded beta molecule per two T cells.

The second PCR ran roughly 6 to 11 cycles with a sample-barcoded 5' primer and J-beta primers. Each CDR3 protein gets one entry after TCRdb re-called the 5' RACE reads with MiXCR. The sample holds around 750,000 distinct CDR3 sequences, 53% seen once. Broader study findings: Researchers report that TCR beta diversity correlated strongly with naive T cell percentage.

Germline lookup yields CDR1 SGHDN and CDR2 FVKESK. The germline V and J ends were trimmed by 4 bases and 6 bases, with 12 bases remaining between them. The CDR3 has 13 amino acids. The sequence derives from a man older than 75 in good health. V usage is TRBV14 and J usage is TRBJ1-2; D is uncertain. The source material was blood. CDR3 coding DNA: TGTGCCAGCAGCCCACGGGTCTCGGATGGCTACACCTTC. Protein sequence: CASSPRVSDGYTF.